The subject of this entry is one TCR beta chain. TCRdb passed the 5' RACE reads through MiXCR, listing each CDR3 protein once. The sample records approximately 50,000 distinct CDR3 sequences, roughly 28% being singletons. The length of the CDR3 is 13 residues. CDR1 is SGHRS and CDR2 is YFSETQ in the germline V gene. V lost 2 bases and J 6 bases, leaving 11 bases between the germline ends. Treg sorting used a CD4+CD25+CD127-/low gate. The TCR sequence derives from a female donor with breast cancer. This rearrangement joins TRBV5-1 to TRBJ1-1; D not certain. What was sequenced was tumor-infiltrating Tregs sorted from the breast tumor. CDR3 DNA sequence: TGCGCCAGCAGCTTTAGAAAGGACGCTGAAGCTTTCTTT. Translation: CASSFRKDAEAFF.